What follows are 7 T cell receptor beta chains derived from one specimen sequenced in a study of blood T cell repertoires in COVID-19 (dated by TCRdb to between 2020 and 2021). Libraries came from the immunoSEQ multiplex PCR assay. TCRdb retrieved this table from immuneACCESS and kept in-frame rearrangements only. Not all clones are present; in checked studies, unresolved V genes account for under half, and no reason is known for the remainder. The sample table records 130,000 or so clones; over 75% of these occur just once. Roughly 16% of the sample lies in the top ten. The source material was peripheral blood. These receptor sequences come from a man in his 60s with active or convalescent COVID-19.

The chain carries TRBV19 and TRBJ2-7; TRBD2 matches 10 bases. From germline, CDR1 is LNHDA and CDR2 SQIVND (reference sequence). The CDR3 is 15 amino acids. With V trimmed by 11 bases and J by 3 bases, 13 bases remained unmatched. CDR3 nucleotides: TGTGCCTCTTGTAGGGGAGCGGGAGGGATCTACGAGCAGTACTTC. This gives the protein CASCRGAGGIYEQYF.

This clone was found a few times. The chain recombines TRBV3-1 (or the pseudogene TRBV3-2) with TRBJ1-6; D gene ambiguous. Trimming left V 6 bases short and J 5 bases short, with 8 bases between. This CDR3 is 13 amino acids long. The germline V gene encodes CDR1 LGHDT and CDR2 YNNKEL (reference sequence). The CDR3, as DNA: TGTGCCAGCAGGAGGGTGGATAATTCACCCCTCCACTTT. Its protein product is CASRRVDNSPLHF.

The DNA of the CDR3 is TGTGCCAGCAGCCAAGAGAAGGGGACAGGATATGGCTACACCTTC. Encoded protein: CASSQEKGTGYGYTF. The V and J genes are TRBV4-2 and TRBJ1-2; 8 bases are a match to TRBD1. J was trimmed by 5 bases and V by 0 bases; bases with no gene match: 5. The V gene's germline CDR1 is LGHNA and CDR2 YNFKEQ. This CDR3 is built from 15 residues.

The V gene is TRBV19, the J gene TRBJ1-1; TRBD1 agrees at 11 bases. The germline gives CDR1 LNHDA, CDR2 SQIVND (reference sequence). Trimming took 5 bases from V and 5 from J; bases not matched to a gene: 10. This CDR3 is 16 amino acids long. The CDR3 protein is CASSRHRTGGATEAFF. The CDR3 DNA reads as TGTGCCAGTAGTCGCCATCGGACAGGGGGCGCGACTGAAGCTTTCTTT.

J is TRBJ2-3 and V is TRBV7-2; maybe TRBD1 (5 bases). CDR1 and CDR2 (germline): SGHTA, FQGNSA. The CDR3 sequence is 13 residues long. The V and J ends lost 7 bases and 2 bases respectively, with 10 bases between them. Written as DNA, the CDR3 is TGTGCCAGCAAGGGGTACTCCACAGATACGCAGTATTTT. Its translation: CASKGYSTDTQYF.

CDR3 in amino acids: CASSISGLYSNQPQHF. Here the CDR3 DNA reads TGTGCCAGTAGTATATCGGGACTCTATAGCAATCAGCCCCAGCATTTT. The chain links TRBV19 to TRBJ1-5, with D perhaps matching TRBD1 (5 bases). V gave up 2 bases and J gave up 0 bases, with 11 bases separating them. The CDR3 covers 16 residues. Per germline, CDR1 LNHDA and CDR2 SQIVND (reference sequence).

The rearrangement links TRBV10-3 to TRBJ1-3; 8 bases fit TRBD1. CDR3 length: 17 amino acids. The V segment lost 0 bases and the J segment 0 bases; nucleotides outside the gene matches: 4. The germline CDR1 and CDR2 sequences are ENHRY and SYGVKD. The chain's CDR3 is CAISESQGASSGNTIYF. The CDR3 DNA is TGTGCCATCAGTGAGTCGCAGGGGGCTTCCTCTGGAAACACCATATATTTT.